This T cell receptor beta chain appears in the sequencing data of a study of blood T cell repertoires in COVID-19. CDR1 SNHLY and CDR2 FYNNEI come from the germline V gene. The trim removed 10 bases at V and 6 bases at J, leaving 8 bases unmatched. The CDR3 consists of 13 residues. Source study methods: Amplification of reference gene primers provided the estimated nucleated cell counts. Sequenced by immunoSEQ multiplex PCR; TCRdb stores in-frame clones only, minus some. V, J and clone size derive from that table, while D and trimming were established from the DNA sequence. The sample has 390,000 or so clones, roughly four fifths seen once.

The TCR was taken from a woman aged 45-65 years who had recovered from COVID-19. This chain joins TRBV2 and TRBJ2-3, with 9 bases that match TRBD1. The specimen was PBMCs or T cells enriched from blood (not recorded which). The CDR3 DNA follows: TGTGCCACCGGACAGGGGATCGGGGATACGCAGTATTTT. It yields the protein CATGQGIGDTQYF.